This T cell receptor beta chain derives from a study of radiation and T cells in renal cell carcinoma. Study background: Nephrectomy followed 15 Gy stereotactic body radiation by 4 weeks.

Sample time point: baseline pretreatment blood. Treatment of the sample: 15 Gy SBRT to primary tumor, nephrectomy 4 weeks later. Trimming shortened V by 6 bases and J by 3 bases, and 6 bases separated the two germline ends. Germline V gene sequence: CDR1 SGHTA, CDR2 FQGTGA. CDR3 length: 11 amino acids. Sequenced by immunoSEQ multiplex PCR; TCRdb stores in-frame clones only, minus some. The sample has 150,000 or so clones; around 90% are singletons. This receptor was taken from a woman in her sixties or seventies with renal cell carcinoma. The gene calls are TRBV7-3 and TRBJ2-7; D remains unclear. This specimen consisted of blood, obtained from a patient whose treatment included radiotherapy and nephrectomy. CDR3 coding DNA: TGTGCCAGCAGACCGATCTACGAGCAGTACTTC. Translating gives CASRPIYEQYF.